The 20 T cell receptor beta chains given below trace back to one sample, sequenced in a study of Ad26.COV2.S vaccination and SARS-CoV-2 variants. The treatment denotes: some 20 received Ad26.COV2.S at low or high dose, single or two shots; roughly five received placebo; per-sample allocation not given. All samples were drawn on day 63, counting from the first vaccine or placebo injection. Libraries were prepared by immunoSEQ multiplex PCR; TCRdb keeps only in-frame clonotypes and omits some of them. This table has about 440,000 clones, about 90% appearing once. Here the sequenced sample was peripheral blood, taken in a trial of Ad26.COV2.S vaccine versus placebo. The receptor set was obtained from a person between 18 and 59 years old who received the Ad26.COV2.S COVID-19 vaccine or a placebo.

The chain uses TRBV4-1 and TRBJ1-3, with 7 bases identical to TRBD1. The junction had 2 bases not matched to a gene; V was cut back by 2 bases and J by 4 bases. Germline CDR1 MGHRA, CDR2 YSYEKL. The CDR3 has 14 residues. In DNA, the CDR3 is TGCGCCAGCAGCCAACCAGGGGGAGGAAACACCATATATTTT. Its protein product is CASSQPGGGNTIYF.

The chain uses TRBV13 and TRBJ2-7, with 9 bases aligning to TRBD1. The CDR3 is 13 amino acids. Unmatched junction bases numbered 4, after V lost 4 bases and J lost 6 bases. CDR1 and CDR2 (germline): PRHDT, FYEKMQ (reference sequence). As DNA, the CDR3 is TGTGCCAGCAGCTCGGACAGGGGAGGCGAGCAGTACTTC. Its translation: CASSSDRGGEQYF.

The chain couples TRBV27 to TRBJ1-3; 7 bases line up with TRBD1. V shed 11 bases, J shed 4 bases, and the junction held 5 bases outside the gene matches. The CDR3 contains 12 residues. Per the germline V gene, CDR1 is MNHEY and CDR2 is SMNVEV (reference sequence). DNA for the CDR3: TGTGCCGTTGGGACAGTCGGAAACACCATATATTTT. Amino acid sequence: CAVGTVGNTIYF.

The CDR3 sequence is CASSQPPFGTQYF. Here the CDR3 DNA reads TGTGCCAGCAGCCAACCCCCATTCGGGACCCAGTACTTC. The chain uses TRBV3-1 (or the pseudogene TRBV3-2) and TRBJ2-5; D is unresolved. Germline CDR1 LGHDT, CDR2 YNNKEL (reference sequence). The CDR3 runs to 13 residues. The V end lost 2 bases, the J end lost 7 bases, and 11 bases lay between the germline ends.

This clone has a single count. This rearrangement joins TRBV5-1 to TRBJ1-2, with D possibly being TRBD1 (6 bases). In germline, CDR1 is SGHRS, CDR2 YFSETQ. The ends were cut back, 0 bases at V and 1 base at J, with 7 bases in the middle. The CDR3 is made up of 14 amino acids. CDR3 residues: CASSLGTDNYGYTF. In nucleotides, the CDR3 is TGCGCCAGCAGCTTGGGGACAGATAACTATGGCTACACCTTC. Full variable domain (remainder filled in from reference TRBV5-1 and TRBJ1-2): KAGVTQTPRYLIKTRGQQVTLSCSPISGHRSVSWYQQTPGQGLQFLFEYFSETQRNKGNFPGRFSGRQFSNSRSEMNVSTLELGDSALYLCASSLGTDNYGYTFGSGTRLTVV.

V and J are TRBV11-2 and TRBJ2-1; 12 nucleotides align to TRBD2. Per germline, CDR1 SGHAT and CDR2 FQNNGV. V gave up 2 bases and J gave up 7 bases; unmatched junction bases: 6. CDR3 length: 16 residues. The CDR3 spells CASSLWSSGRGNEQFF. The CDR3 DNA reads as TGTGCCAGCAGCTTATGGTCTAGCGGGAGGGGGAATGAGCAGTTCTTC.

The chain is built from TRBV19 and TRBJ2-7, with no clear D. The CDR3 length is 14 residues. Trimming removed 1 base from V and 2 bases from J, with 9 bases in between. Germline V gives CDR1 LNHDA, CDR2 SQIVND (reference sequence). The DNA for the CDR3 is TGTGCCAGTAGTATAGCGGAAGGAACCTACGAGCAGTACTTC. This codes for CASSIAEGTYEQYF. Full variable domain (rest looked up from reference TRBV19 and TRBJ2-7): DGGITQSPKYLFRKEGQNVTLSCEQNLNHDAMYWYRQDPGQGLRLIYYSQIVNDFQKGDIAEGYSVSREKKESFPLTVTSAQKNPTAFYLCASSIAEGTYEQYFGPGTRLTVT.

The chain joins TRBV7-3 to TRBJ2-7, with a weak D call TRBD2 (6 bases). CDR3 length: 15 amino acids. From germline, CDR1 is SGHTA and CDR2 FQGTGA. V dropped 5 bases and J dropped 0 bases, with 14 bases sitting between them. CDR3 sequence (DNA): TGTGCCAGCAGCCAAGAGGGAGGCGGCTCCTACGAGCAGTACTTC. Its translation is CASSQEGGGSYEQYF.

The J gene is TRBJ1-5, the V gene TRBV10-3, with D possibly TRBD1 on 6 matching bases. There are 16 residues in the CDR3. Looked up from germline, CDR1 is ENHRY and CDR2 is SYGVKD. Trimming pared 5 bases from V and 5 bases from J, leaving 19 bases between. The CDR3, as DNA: TGTGCCATCAGTTCCCACCTGGGGGCTAACGATCAGCCCCAGCATTTT. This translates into CAISSHLGANDQPQHF.

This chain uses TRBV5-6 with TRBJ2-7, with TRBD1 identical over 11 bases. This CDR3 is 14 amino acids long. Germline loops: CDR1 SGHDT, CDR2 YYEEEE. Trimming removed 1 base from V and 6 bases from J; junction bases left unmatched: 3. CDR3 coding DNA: TGTGCCAGCAGCTTGCGGACAGGGGGCGGCGAGCAGTACTTC. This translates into CASSLRTGGGEQYF. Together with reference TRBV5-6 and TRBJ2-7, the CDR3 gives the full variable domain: DAGVTQSPTHLIKTRGQQVTLRCSPKSGHDTVSWYQQALGQGPQFIFQYYEEEERQRGNFPDRFSGHQFPNYSSELNVNALLLGDSALYLCASSLRTGGGEQYFGPGTRLTVT.

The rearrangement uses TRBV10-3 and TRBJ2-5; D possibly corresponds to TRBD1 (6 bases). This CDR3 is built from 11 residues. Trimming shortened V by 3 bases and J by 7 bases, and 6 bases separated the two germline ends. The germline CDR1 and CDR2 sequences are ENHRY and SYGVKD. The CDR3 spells CAISEGGTQYF. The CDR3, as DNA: TGTGCCATCAGTGAAGGGGGGACCCAGTACTTC.

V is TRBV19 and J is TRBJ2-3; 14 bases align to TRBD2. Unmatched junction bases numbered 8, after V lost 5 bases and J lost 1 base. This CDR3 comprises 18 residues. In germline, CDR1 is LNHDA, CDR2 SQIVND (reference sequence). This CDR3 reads CASSPRLAGGPGTDTQYF. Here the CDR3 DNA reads TGTGCCAGTAGTCCTAGACTAGCGGGAGGGCCTGGCACAGATACGCAGTATTTT.

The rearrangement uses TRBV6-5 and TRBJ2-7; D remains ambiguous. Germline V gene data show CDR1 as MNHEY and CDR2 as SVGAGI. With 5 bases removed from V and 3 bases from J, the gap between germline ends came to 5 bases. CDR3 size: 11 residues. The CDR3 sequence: CASSLNYEQYF. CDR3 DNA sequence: TGTGCCAGCAGTCTAAACTACGAGCAGTACTTC.

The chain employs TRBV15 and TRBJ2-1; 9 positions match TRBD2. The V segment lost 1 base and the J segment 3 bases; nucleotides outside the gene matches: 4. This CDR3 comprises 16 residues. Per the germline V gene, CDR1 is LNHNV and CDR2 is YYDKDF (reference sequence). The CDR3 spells CATSRVGTSFYNEQFF. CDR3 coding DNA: TGTGCCACCAGCAGAGTCGGGACTAGCTTCTACAATGAGCAGTTCTTC. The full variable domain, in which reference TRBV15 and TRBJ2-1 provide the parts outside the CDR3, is DAMVIQNPRYQVTQFGKPVTLSCSQTLNHNVMYWYQQKSSQAPKLLFHYYDKDFNNEADTPDNFQSRRPNTSFCFLDIRSPGLGDTAMYLCATSRVGTSFYNEQFFGPGTRLTVL.

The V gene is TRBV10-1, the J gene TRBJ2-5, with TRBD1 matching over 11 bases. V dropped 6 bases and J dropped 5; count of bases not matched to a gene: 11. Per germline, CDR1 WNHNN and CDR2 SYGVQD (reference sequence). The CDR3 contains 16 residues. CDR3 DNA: TGCGCCAGCAGCTGGCGGACCGGGACAGGGGGGGAGACCCAGTACTTC. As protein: CASSWRTGTGGETQYF.

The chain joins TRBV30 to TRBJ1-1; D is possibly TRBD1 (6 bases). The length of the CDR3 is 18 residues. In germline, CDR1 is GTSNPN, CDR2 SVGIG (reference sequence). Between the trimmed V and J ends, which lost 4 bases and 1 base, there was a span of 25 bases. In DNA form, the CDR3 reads TGTGCCTGGAAACTTTACGCAACAGGGATGAGGGCGAACACTGAAGCTTTCTTT. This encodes CAWKLYATGMRANTEAFF.

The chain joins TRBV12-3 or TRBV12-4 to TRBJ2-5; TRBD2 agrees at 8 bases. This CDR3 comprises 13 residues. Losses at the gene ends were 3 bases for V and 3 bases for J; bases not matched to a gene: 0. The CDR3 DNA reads TGTGCCAGCAGTTTCGGGGGGGAAGAGACCCAGTACTTC. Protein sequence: CASSFGGEETQYF.

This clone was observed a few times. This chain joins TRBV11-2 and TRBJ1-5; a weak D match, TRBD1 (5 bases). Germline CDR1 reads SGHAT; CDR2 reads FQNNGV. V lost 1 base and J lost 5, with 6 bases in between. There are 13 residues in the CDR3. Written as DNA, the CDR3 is TGTGCCAGCAGCTTAGGGGGCCATCAGCCCCAGCATTTT. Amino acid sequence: CASSLGGHQPQHF.

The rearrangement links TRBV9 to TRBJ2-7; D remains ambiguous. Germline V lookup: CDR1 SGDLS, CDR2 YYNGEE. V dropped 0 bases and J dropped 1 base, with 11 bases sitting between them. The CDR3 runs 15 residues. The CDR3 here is CASSVAGQLSYEQYF. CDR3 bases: TGTGCCAGCAGCGTAGCTGGGCAGCTATCCTACGAGCAGTACTTC.

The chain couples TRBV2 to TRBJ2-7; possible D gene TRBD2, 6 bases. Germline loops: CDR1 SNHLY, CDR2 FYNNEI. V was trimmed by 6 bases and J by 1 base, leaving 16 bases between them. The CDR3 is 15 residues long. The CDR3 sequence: CASSLRSGASYEQYF. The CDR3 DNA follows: TGTGCCAGCAGCCTACGATCGGGAGCTTCCTACGAGCAGTACTTC.